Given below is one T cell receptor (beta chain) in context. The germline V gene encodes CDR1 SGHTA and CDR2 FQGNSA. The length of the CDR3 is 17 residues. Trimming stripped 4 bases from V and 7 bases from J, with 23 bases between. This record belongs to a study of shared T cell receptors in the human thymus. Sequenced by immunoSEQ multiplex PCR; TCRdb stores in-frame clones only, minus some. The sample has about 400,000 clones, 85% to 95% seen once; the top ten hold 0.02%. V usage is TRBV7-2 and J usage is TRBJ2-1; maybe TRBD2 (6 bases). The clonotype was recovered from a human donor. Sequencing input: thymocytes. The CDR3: CASSSPAEEGRANEQFF. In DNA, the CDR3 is TGTGCCAGCAGCTCCCCCGCCGAGGAGGGTAGGGCAAATGAGCAGTTCTTC.